The subject of this entry is one T cell receptor beta chain. A multiplex PCR was run with 60 Vbeta primers and 13 Jbeta primers. Sequencing used immunoSEQ multiplex PCR; TCRdb keeps in-frame clones, though not all of them. The sample holds about 200,000 clones; approximately 85% are singletons and the top ten take about 2.5%. CDR1 and CDR2 from the germline V gene are SGHNT and YYREEE (reference sequence). V trimming: 2 bases; J trimming: 1 base; junction bases outside the gene matches: 4. The CDR3 length is 15 residues. The data originate from a study of cytomegalovirus exposure and HLA in healthy donors.

The chain uses TRBV5-4 and TRBJ2-7; 9 positions match TRBD2. The sequence was obtained from a woman aged 45-65 years in good health and CMV-seronegative. The sequenced material came from PBMCs. CDR3 bases: TGTGCCAGCAGCTTATTAGCGGGAGAGTCCTACGAGCAGTACTTC. The encoded protein is CASSLLAGESYEQYF.